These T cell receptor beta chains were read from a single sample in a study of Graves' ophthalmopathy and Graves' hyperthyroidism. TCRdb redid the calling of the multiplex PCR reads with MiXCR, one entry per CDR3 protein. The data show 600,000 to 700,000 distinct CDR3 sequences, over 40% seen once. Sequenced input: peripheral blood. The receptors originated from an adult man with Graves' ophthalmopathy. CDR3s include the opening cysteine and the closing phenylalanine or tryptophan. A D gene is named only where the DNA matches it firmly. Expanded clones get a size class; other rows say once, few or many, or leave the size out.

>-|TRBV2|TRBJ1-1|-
TGTGCCACCCGCGAAGACAGCTACACTGAAGCTTTCTTT
CATREDSYTEAFF
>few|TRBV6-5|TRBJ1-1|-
TGTGCCAGCAACCAACTCCAAACGAACACTGAAGCTTTCTTT
CASNQLQTNTEAFF
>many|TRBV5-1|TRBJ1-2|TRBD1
TGCGCCAGCAGCTTGGATGGGACAGGGGGCCACTATGGCTACACCTTC
CASSLDGTGGHYGYTF
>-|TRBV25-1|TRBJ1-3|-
TGTGCCAGCCAAGTGGGGGTCTCTGGAAACACCATATATTTT
CASQVGVSGNTIYF
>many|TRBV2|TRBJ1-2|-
TGTGCCAGCAGTACAGGATCACACTATGGCTACACCTTC
CASSTGSHYGYTF
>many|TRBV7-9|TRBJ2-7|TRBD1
TGCGCCAGCAGTGAACAGGGGTCCTACGAGCAGTACTTC
CASSEQGSYEQYF
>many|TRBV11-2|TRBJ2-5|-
TGTGCCAGCAGCTTAAACCGTAGGCTGGGTTCAGAGACCCAGTACTTC
CASSLNRRLGSETQYF
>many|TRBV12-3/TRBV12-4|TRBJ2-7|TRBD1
TGTGCCAGCAGTTCGGGGACAGGGAGCTCCTACGAGCAGTACTTC
CASSSGTGSSYEQYF
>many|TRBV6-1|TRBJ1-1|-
TGTGCCAGCAGGTCGGCTCAAGCTTTCTTT
CASRSAQAFF
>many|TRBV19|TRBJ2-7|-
TGTGCCAGTAGTAAAGCGGTCAGCGGGTACGAGCAGTACTTC
CASSKAVSGYEQYF
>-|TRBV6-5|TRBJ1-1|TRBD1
TGTGCCAGCGGACGTGAGACAGGGGCAACGAACACTGAAGCTTTCTTT
CASGRETGATNTEAFF
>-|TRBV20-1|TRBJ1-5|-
TGCAGTGCTAGGGGTCGCAGGGGTGATCAGCCCCAGCATTTT
CSARGRRGDQPQHF
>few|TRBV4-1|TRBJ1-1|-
TGCACCAGCAGTAGTCGGACAGTGAACACTGAAGCTTTCTTT
CTSSSRTVNTEAFF
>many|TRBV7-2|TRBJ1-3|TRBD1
TGTGCCAGCAGCCCCGGACAGGAAGTGTTTTCTGGAAACACCATATATTTT
CASSPGQEVFSGNTIYF
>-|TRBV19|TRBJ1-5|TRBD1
TGTGCCAGTAGTACCGGACAGGGGCCCCACCTTTATCAGCCCCAGCATTTT
CASSTGQGPHLYQPQHF
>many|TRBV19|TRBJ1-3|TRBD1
TGTGCCAGTAGTATAAAGGGACAGCACACTGGAAACACCATATATTTT
CASSIKGQHTGNTIYF
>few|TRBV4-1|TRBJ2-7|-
TGCGCCAGCAGCCTCCCACCTCGGACAGCTTCTCCCTACGAGCAGTACTTC
CASSLPPRTASPYEQYF
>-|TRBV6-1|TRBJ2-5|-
TGTGCCAGCAGAAAGCTAGCAGGGACAACGTACCAAGAGACCCAGTACTTC
CASRKLAGTTYQETQYF
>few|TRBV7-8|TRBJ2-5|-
TGTGCCAGCAGCTTAGAAGGTGGTAGGGGGGCCCAGTACTTC
CASSLEGGRGAQYF
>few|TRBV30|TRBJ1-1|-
TGTGCCTGGGATGGGGACACTGAAGCTTTCTTT
CAWDGDTEAFF
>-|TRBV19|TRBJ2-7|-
TGTGCCAGTAGTCCCGGAAGCGGGCTCGTCCTAGACGAGCAGTACTTC
CASSPGSGLVLDEQYF
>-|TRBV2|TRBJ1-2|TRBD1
TGTGCCAGCAGTGAAGGCTTAGGGCAGGGGGAAGACTATGGCTACACCTTC
CASSEGLGQGEDYGYTF
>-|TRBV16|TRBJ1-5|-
TGTGCCAGCAGCCAAATGAGGTCGTATAGCAATCAGCCCCAGCATTTT
CASSQMRSYSNQPQHF
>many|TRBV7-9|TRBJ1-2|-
TGTGCCACCCACCACGACAAACAGATGCTCACCTTC
CATHHDKQMLTF
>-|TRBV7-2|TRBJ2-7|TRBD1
TGTGCCAGCAGCTTTGTTGGGACAGATTACGAGCAGTACTTC
CASSFVGTDYEQYF
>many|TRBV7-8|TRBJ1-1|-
TGTGCCAGCAGCTTGAGGACAGCGACGACGAACACTGAAGCTTTCTTT
CASSLRTATTNTEAFF
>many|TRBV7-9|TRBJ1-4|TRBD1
TGTGCCAGCAGCCTGGGACAGGGACAGGAAGAAAAACTGTTTTTT
CASSLGQGQEEKLFF
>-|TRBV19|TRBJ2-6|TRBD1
TGTGCCAGTGAAACAGGGGAGTCTGGGGCCAACGTCCTGACTTTC
CASETGESGANVLTF
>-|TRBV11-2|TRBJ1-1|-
TGTGCCAGCAGCTTAGAGGTCGCGGGGACTGAAGCTTTCTTT
CASSLEVAGTEAFF
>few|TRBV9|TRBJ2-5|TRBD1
TGTGCCAGCAGCGGAAGGACAGGGGGCCAGAGAGAGACCCAGTACTTC
CASSGRTGGQRETQYF
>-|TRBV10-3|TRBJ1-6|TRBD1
TGTGCCAGCACGGGACAGGGGGCGAATTCACCCCTCCACTTT
CASTGQGANSPLHF
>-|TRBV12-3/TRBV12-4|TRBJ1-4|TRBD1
TGTGCCAGCAGCTGGACAGGGGGGCGAAAACTGTTTTTT
CASSWTGGRKLFF
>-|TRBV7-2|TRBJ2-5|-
TGTGCCAGCAGCTTAGAGGGTGGGATCCAAGAGACCCAGTACTTC
CASSLEGGIQETQYF
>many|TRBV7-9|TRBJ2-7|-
TGTGCCAGCAGCGTACGGGGGTACGAGCAGTACTTC
CASSVRGYEQYF
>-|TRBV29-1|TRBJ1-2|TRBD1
TGCAGCGTGGCCGGGACAGATCTCTATGGCTACACCTTC
CSVAGTDLYGYTF
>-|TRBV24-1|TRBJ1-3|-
TGTGCCACCAGTGCTAGAGATGGAGGAGCAGGAAACACCATATATTTT
CATSARDGGAGNTIYF
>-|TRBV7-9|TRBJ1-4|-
TGTGCCAGCAGCTCGTCGGGAGGGATAGGTGAAAAACTGTTTTTT
CASSSSGGIGEKLFF
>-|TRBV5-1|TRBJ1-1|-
TGCGCCAGCAGCTTGTACGCCACCCCCGCGGGGAACACTGAAGCTTTCTTT
CASSLYATPAGNTEAFF
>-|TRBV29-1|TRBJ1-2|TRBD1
TGCAGCAGTCAACAGGGGGCTAACTATGGCTACACCTTC
CSSQQGANYGYTF
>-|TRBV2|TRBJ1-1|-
TGTGCCAGCAGTGGCTCGGATTGGGGGGGCACTGAAGCTTTCTTT
CASSGSDWGGTEAFF
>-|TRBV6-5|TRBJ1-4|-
TGTGCCAGCAGTTACACCCAAGCGCCCACGAACGAAAAACTGTTTTTT
CASSYTQAPTNEKLFF
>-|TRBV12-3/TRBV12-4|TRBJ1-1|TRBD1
TGTGCCAGCAACCACGACAGGGGCACTGAAGCTTTCTTT
CASNHDRGTEAFF
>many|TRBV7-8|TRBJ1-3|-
TGTGCCAGCAGCTCACAGGGTACTGGAAACACCATATATTTT
CASSSQGTGNTIYF
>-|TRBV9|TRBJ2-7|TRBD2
TGTGCCAGCAGCGGCGCTAGCGGGACCTCCTACGAGCAGTACTTC
CASSGASGTSYEQYF
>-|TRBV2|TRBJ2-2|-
TGTGCCAGCAGTCCAGGCGGGGTACGGGAGCTGTTTTTT
CASSPGGVRELFF
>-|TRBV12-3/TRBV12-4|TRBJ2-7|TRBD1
TGTGCCAGCACTCCTGCAGACAGGGGGACGGAGGTCGGGGAGCTGTACTTC
CASTPADRGTEVGELYF
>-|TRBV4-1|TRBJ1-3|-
TGCGCCAGCAGCCATTGGGTCTCTGGAAACACCATATATTTT
CASSHWVSGNTIYF
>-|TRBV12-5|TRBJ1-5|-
TGTGCTAGTGGTCCCGGACCAGAATATAGCAATCAGCCCCAGCATTTT
CASGPGPEYSNQPQHF
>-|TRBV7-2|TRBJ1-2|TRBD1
TGTGCCAGCAGCGTACGGGACAGGGAGAGTTATGGCTACACCTTC
CASSVRDRESYGYTF
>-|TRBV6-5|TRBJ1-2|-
TGTGCCAGCTGGGAAGCGGCTGATGGCTACACCTTC
CASWEAADGYTF
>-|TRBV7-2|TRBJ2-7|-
TGTGCCAGCAGCTTGGTCGGGGACATTAACTACGAGCAGTACTTC
CASSLVGDINYEQYF
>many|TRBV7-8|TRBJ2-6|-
TGTGCCAGCAGCTCCGCCTTCTACCCCCTCTCTGGGGCCAACGTCCTGACTTTC
CASSSAFYPLSGANVLTF
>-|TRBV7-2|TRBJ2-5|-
TGTGCCAGCAGCCCAGCCCGCGATGAGACCCAGTACTTC
CASSPARDETQYF
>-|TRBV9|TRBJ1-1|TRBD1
TGTGCCAGCAGCGTAGGGGGACAGGGTAACACTGAAGCTTTCTTT
CASSVGGQGNTEAFF